This TCR beta chain was found in a study of blood T cell repertoires in COVID-19. On the study more broadly: T cells, B-cell-depleted T cells, or PBMCs supplied cDNA or gDNA.

Authors' processing steps: Estimates of nucleated cell counts were drawn from the amplification of reference gene primers. Profiled with immunoSEQ multiplex PCR; TCRdb holds only in-frame clones, not every one. The DNA gave D and trimming, while V, J and clone size come from that table. The table includes about 200,000 clones, about 80% detected once. The V and J ends lost 1 base and 4 bases respectively, with 8 bases between them. Germline lookup yields CDR1 MNHNS and CDR2 SASEGT. The CDR3 sequence is 13 residues long. The specimen sequenced was peripheral blood. The source is a human donor with acute or convalescent COVID-19. The donor label of this sample is uncertain. The chain links TRBV6-1 to TRBJ2-7, with TRBD1 as a possible D gene (5 bases). The CDR3 nucleotides read TGTGCCAGCAGTGAAGGGGGCAGGTACGAGCAGTACTTC. Translating it yields CASSEGGRYEQYF.